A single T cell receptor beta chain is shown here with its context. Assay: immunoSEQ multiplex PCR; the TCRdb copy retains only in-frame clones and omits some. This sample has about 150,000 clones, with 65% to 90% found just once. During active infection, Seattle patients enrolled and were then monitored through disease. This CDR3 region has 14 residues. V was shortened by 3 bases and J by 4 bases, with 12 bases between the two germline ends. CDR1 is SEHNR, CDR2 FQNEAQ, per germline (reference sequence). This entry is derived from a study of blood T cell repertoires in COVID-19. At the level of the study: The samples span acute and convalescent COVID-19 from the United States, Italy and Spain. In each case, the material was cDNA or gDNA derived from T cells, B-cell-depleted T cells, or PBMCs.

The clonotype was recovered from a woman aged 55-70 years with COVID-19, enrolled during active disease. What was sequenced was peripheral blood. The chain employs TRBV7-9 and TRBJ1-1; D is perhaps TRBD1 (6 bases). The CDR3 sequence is CASSFHREGTEAFF. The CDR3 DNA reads TGTGCCAGCAGCTTCCACAGGGAGGGCACTGAAGCTTTCTTT.